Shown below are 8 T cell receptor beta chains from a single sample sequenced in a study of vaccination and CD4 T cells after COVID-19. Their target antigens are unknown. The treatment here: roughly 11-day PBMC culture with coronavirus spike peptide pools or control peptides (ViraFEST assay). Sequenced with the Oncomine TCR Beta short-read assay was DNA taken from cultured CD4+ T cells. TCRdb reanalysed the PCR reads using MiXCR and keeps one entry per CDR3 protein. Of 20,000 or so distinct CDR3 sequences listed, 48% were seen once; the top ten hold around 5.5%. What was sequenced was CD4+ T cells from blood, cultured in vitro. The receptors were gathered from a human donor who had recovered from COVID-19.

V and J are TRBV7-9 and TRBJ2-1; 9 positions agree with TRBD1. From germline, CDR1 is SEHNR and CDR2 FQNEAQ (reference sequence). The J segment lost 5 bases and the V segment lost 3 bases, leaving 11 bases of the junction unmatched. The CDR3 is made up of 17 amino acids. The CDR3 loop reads CASSFLWTGAVNNEQFF. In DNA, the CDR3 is TGTGCCAGCAGCTTCCTCTGGACAGGGGCCGTTAACAATGAGCAGTTCTTC.

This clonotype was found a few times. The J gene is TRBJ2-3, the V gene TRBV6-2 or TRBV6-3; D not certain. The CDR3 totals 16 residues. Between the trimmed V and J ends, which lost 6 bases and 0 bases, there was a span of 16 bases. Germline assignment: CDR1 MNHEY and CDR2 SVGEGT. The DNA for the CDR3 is TGTGCCAGCAGACCCCCGACTGGTTATAGCACAGATACGCAGTATTTT. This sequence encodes CASRPPTGYSTDTQYF.

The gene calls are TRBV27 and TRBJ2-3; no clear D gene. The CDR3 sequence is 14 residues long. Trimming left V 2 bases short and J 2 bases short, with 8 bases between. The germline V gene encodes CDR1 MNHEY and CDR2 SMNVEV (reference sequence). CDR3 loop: CASSLGWPTDTQYF. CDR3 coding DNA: TGTGCCAGCAGTTTAGGGTGGCCCACAGATACGCAGTATTTT.

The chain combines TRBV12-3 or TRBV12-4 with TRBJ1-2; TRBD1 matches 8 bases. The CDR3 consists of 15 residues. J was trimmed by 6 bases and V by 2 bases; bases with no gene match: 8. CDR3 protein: CASSLRTGRENGYTF. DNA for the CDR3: TGTGCCAGCAGTTTAAGGACAGGGCGAGAGAATGGCTACACCTTC.

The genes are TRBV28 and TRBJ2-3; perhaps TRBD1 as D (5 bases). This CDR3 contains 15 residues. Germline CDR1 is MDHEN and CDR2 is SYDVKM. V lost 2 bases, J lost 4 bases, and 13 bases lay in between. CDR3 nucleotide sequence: TGTGCCAGCAGTTTAACCATGACAGTCCCAGATACGCAGTATTTT. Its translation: CASSLTMTVPDTQYF.

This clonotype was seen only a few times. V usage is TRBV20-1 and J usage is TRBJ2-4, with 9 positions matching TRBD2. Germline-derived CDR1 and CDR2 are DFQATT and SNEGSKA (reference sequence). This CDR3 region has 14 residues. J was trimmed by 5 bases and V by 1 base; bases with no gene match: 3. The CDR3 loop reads CSARVGGGENIQYF. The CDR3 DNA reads TGCAGTGCTAGAGTCGGCGGGGGGGAAAACATTCAGTACTTC.

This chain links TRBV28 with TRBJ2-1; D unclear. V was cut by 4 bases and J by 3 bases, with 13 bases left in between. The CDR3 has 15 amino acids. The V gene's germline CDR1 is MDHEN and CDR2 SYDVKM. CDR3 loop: CASSSHLAHYNEQFF. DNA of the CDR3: TGTGCCAGCAGTTCCCATCTGGCGCACTACAATGAGCAGTTCTTC.

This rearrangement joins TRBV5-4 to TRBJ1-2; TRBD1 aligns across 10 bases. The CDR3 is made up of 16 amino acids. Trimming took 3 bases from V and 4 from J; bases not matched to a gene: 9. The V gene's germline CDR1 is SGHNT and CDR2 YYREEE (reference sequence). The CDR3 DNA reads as TGTGCCAGCAGCTCACTGCGGACAGGGGGGACCTATGGCTACACCTTC. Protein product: CASSSLRTGGTYGYTF.